This TCR delta chain was documented in a study of γδ T cells in repeated Plasmodium falciparum infection. Both TRG and TRD chains were sequenced from each sorted sample. TCRdb redid the clone calls on the multiplex PCR reads with CATT. The data contain roughly 90,000 delta-chain clones, 0.75% to 1% of them singletons. Flow sorting of PBMC yielded separate Vgamma9/Vdelta2+ and Vdelta2-negative gammadelta T cell populations for bulk repertoire analysis. This clone was seen repeatedly, ten times or more. This DNA's translation differs at residue 3 from TCRdb's protein, which comes from a much larger clone; a read error is likely, and the protein shown is translated from the DNA. This CDR3 spans 15 amino acids. Germline loops: CDR1 GEAIGNYY, CDR2 EKD.

The receptor comes from a pool of human donors (malaria-infected and uninfected, not separated). V usage is TRDV2 and J usage is TRDJ1, with a tentative D call TRDD3 (6 bases). TCRdb gives no J gene; it was assigned here by matching the DNA to germline. Sequenced sample: gamma-delta T cells from blood. Written as DNA, the CDR3 is TGTGCCCGTGACCCCGTAGGTGGGGATGGGGGCGAACTCATCTTT. The encoded protein is CARDPVGGDGGELIF.